This TCR beta chain was sequenced in a study of cytomegalovirus exposure and HLA in healthy donors. PCR amplification relied on 60 Vbeta primers (plus 13 Jbeta primers). Generated by immunoSEQ multiplex PCR, the TCRdb table keeps only in-frame clones and is missing some. The repertoire holds about 91,000 clones, about 89% seen once, with 9% to 9.5% in the top ten. CDR3 length equals 14 residues. In germline, CDR1 is MGHRA, CDR2 YSYEKL. Trimming removed 1 base from V and 2 bases from J, with 8 bases in between. The sequenced sample consisted of PBMCs. V usage is TRBV4-1 and J usage is TRBJ1-1; D is ambiguous. The sequence was obtained from a man aged 25-45 years in good health and CMV-seropositive. The CDR3 DNA follows: TGCGCCAGCAGCCAAGTTGTAGTCAACACTGAAGCTTTCTTT. Translated, it gives CASSQVVVNTEAFF.